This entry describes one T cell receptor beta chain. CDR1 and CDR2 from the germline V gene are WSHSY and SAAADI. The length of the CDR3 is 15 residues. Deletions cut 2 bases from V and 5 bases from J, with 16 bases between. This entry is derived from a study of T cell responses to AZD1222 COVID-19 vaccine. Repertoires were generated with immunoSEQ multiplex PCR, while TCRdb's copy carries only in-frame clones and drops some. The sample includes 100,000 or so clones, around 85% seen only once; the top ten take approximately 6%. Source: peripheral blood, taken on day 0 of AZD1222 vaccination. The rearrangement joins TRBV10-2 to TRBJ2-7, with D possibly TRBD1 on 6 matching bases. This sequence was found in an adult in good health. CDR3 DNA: TGCGCCAGCAGTGAGGTCGCGCAGGGGAAAAACGAGCAGTACTTC. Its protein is CASSEVAQGKNEQYF.